This entry concerns a single TCR beta chain. This clonotype showed up many times. What this receptor recognizes is not known. Qualities for individual bases were not recorded, and no much larger clone is one base off. Without any cell sorting, total RNA and DNA were co-extracted from roughly 21-30 mg of bulk tissue using the AllPrep DNA/RNA mini kit. Surgical resection was performed in China between 2015 and early 2016 on about 5 patients with histopathologically diagnosed primary liver carcinoma. Chronic HBV infection was present in the patients, and the patients were treatment-naive at sampling. Five spatially separated regions were sampled from each tumor: the superior, inferior, left-lateral and right-lateral poles, plus the tumor centre. Histological examination found more than 75% viable tumor cells in every tumor sample. Pieces of fresh tumor and adjacent tissue were cut in half, with one half kept in RNAlater at -80 degrees C and the other half sent for histology.

A constant-region primer and ProtoScript II reverse transcriptase were used to reverse-transcribe TCRbeta-specific cDNA from roughly 0.5 ug total RNA. The TCRbeta libraries were prepared through three rounds of nested multiplex PCR following a slightly modified ARM-PCR procedure. Each of the first two PCR rounds ran for nine to ten cycles and used multiplex TRBV1-TRBV30 forward primers together with a Cbeta reverse primer. Sample barcodes and Illumina adapters were added in a final 25-cycle PCR with Deep VentR polymerase. Before sequencing, amplicons of 200-500 bp were purified from gel using a QIAquick gel extraction kit. An Illumina HiSeq 2500 was used to sequence the TCRbeta amplicons, generating 250-bp paired-end reads. The study's processing was this. To recover full CDR3 sequences, reads were quality-trimmed using Trimmomatic v0.33 and paired reads were then merged using FLASH v1.2.11. MiGEC v1.2.1b assigned V, D and J germline segments to the rearranged TCRbeta sequences. Clonotype statistics and Shannon-Wiener diversity indices were computed with VDJtools v1.0.0. Except for diversity analysis, only the 250 most abundant clonotypes of each sample were used in subsequent analyses to reduce sampling bias. TCRdb passed the public sequencing reads through fastp at Q25 and MiXCR, retaining productive beta sequences. Rows are combined by CDR3 protein, so each entry shows the most common genes and DNA. The authors' filters were not applied to this entry. This sample is represented by tens of thousands of distinct CDR3 sequences; about 80% of them were singletons. Of the sample, less than 30% is held by the ten largest clones.

Germline trimming: 6 bases from V, 3 bases from J; junction bases outside gene matches: 8. The germline V gene provides CDR1 MNHEY and CDR2 SVGAGI. The CDR3, from cysteine to phenylalanine, totals 15 residues. Only CDR3 DNA remains: 45 bases, in frame from the first base. The data belong to a study of tumor-infiltrating lymphocytes in primary liver carcinoma (dated by TCRdb to the late 2010s). Background for the entire study: The five patients, three men and two women aged 30 to 69 years, had hepatocellular carcinoma (four) or combined HCC and intrahepatic cholangiocarcinoma (one). Tumors of the five patients were stage T1-T3 N0M0 with maximum diameters of roughly 4.2 to 10 cm. Roughly 3.5 to 7.5 million productive TCRbeta reads were obtained per sample, and no significant difference in read depth was found between tissue types. For each liver tumor, the study sampled five regions along with adjacent normal tissue and blood, and applied TCRbeta repertoire sequencing, expression microarrays and whole-exome sequencing. A total of approximately 35 specimens from 5 patients, comprising approximately 25 tumor regions, 5 adjacent noncancerous liver tissues and 5 peripheral blood samples, were covered by TCRbeta repertoire sequencing. To link TCRbeta repertoire diversity to the local molecular phenotype, the 20 to 30 tumor region samples were profiled with Agilent mRNA microarrays. High reproducibility was observed for the technical replicate repertoires, with mean shared-clone rates approximately 0.9 and correlation coefficients above 0.95.

The investigation overall reported the following: Repertoire overlap was found to be higher between tumor regions (mean around 36%) than between tumor-adjacent (approximately 17%) or tumor-blood (around 15%) pairs, consistent with antigen-driven expansion. Compared with blood, tumors had a significantly larger share of the repertoire taken up by the top 250 clones (p = 0.039). Because sequencing covered only the TCR beta chain and unpaired alpha chains were not captured, true repertoire diversity is likely underestimated. Since the samples were bulk and unsorted, there was no way to compare CD4+ and CD8+ T cell repertoires. Only about 7.5-25% of top clones were found in all five regions of a tumor, suggesting spatial heterogeneity of tumor-infiltrating T cells. Only 4 or 5 patients were included in the study, and the authors note that the findings should be validated in a larger study.

The sequence was collected from a man in his forties with primary liver carcinoma and hepatitis B virus infection. Sample: liver tumor tissue from sampling region 2. In the paper's terms, the cell subset or site label means: tumor region T2, inferior pole. The rearranged segments are TRBV6-5 and TRBJ1-5, and 7 junction bases match TRBD1. This receptor carries the CDR3 CASSRTGEYNQPQHF. The DNA reads TGTGCCAGCAGCAGGACAGGAGAATACAATCAGCCCCAGCATTTT.